This T cell receptor beta chain was recovered during a study of blood T cell repertoires in COVID-19. Seattle patients were enrolled while actively infected and followed longitudinally. Sequencing used immunoSEQ multiplex PCR; TCRdb keeps in-frame clones, though not all of them. The sample gives roughly 570,000 clones, about 88% of which show up once; around 7.8% is in the top ten. Trimming took 0 bases from V and 10 from J, leaving 13 bases between them. The germline V gene encodes CDR1 LGHDT and CDR2 YNNKEL (reference sequence). The CDR3 covers 15 residues. The source of this sequence is a woman aged 50 to 60 with COVID-19, enrolled during active disease. Sequenced: peripheral blood. The rearrangement uses TRBV3-1 (or the pseudogene TRBV3-2) and TRBJ1-6; D ambiguous. The DNA of the CDR3 is TGTGCCAGCAGCCAAGAGTGGTCGGGAGGCTCACCCCTCCACTTT. It codes for CASSQEWSGGSPLHF.